This T cell receptor beta chain was sequenced during a study of sequential checkpoint blockade in melanoma. The overall study: Maintenance nivolumab came after either treatment sequence.

Treatment noted: randomized to nivolumab then ipilimumab (arm A) or the reverse (arm B). Trimming cost V 4 bases and J 6 bases; bases outside gene matches: 6. From germline, CDR1 is PRHDT and CDR2 FYEKMQ (reference sequence). CDR3 size: 14 residues. The method was immunoSEQ multiplex PCR; TCRdb's version includes in-frame clones alone and lacks a portion of them. The profile shows about 20,000 clones, about two thirds of them singletons. The TCR was taken from a human donor with melanoma. This chain links TRBV13 with TRBJ1-5, with 7 bases that match TRBD1. Material: CD8+ T cells sorted from blood (inferred from file names), obtained from a patient given nivolumab and ipilimumab in sequence. In nucleotides, the CDR3 is TGTGCCAGCAGCTCCCGGACAGGTGGTCAGCCCCAGCATTTT. It translates to CASSSRTGGQPQHF.